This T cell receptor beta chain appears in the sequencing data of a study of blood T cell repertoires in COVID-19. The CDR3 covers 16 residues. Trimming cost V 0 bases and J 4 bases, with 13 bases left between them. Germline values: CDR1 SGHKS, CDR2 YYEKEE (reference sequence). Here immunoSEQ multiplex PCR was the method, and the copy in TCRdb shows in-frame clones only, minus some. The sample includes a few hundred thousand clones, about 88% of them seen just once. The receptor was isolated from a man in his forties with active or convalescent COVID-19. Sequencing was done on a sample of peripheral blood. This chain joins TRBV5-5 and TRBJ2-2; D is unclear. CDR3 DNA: TGTGCCAGCAGCTTGGCCAACGGCGGTGCCACCGGGGAGCTGTTTTTT. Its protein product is CASSLANGGATGELFF.